Listed below are T cell receptor beta chains from one sample, sequenced in a study of chemoradiotherapy in HPV16-positive cancers. Assay: immunoSEQ multiplex PCR; the TCRdb copy retains only in-frame clones and omits some. The profile shows 4,000 to 5,000 clones, around 90% of them singletons. The input for sequencing was tumor tissue, taken from a patient who underwent chemoradiotherapy. The receptors here all came from a human donor with HPV-associated anogenital cancer. CDR3s include the opening cysteine and the closing phenylalanine or tryptophan. Clone size, where shown, is once, few, many, or a class for clones that have expanded.

CDR3: CASSRGLAGVGELFF
size: -
V: TRBV4-2
J: TRBJ2-2

CDR3: CASSPTGWDYEQYF
size: -
V: TRBV5-5
J: TRBJ2-7

CDR3: CASSLIGQGRYGYTF
size: -
V: TRBV5-6
J: TRBJ1-2

CDR3: CASSPGDNSPLHF
size: -
V: TRBV18
J: TRBJ1-6

CDR3: CASSEGTGYTVDYGYTF
size: -
V: TRBV6-1
J: TRBJ1-2

CDR3: CASMRGQGPYGYTF
size: -
V: TRBV19
J: TRBJ1-2

CDR3: CASSPWGARNTEAFF
size: once
V: TRBV11-2
J: TRBJ1-1

CDR3: CASSLRDYTDTQYF
size: -
V: TRBV7-9
J: TRBJ2-3

CDR3: CASSTGGSSNQPQHF
size: -
V: TRBV19
J: TRBJ1-5

CDR3: CASTGQGTGELFF
size: few
V: TRBV2
J: TRBJ2-2

CDR3: CASSEHREKQYF
size: -
V: TRBV6-1
J: TRBJ2-3

CDR3: CASSLEQVPVSGANVLTF
size: once
V: TRBV7-6
J: TRBJ2-6

CDR3: CASSVGHGGHTF
size: -
V: TRBV9
J: TRBJ1-2

CDR3: CASAGKRDSPLHF
size: few
V: TRBV10-2
J: TRBJ1-6

CDR3: CASNSQGLAGAYSTDTQYF
size: once
V: TRBV7-2
J: TRBJ2-3

CDR3: CASIFRGGGSCAGNTIYF
size: -
V: TRBV11-2
J: TRBJ1-3

CDR3: CASSPRERGGHNEQFF
size: -
V: TRBV27
J: TRBJ2-1

CDR3: CASSPGYTEAFF
size: -
V: TRBV7-9
J: TRBJ1-1

CDR3: CASSPQGGETQYF
size: -
V: TRBV18
J: TRBJ2-5

CDR3: CASSEPGQGMGAFF
size: once
V: TRBV5-1
J: TRBJ1-1

CDR3: CASSLEGNYGYTF
size: -
V: TRBV11-2
J: TRBJ1-2

CDR3: CASREGEAFF
size: -
V: TRBV19
J: TRBJ1-1

CDR3: CASSYSGEQYF
size: -
V: TRBV2
J: TRBJ2-7

CDR3: CASSQGNLDQPQHF
size: -
V: TRBV16
J: TRBJ1-5

CDR3: CAARDRLTRDYGYTF
size: -
V: TRBV28
J: TRBJ1-2

CDR3: CASSVVGLAGAQETQYF
size: -
V: TRBV9
J: TRBJ2-5

CDR3: CASSPQGGSSGANVLTF
size: -
V: TRBV19
J: TRBJ2-6

CDR3: CASSSRQHGYTF
size: -
V: TRBV28
J: TRBJ1-2

CDR3: CASSLGVSYNSPLHF
size: -
V: TRBV5-5
J: TRBJ1-6